Below, 20 T cell receptor beta chains from the same sample are listed, as sequenced in a study of Tregs in tolerant kidney transplant recipients. This table comes from immunoSEQ multiplex PCR, and its TCRdb copy is limited to in-frame clones, with some not included. Among 50,000 or so clones, around 90% were seen once, and the ten largest hold 15% to 17%. Related graft donors supplied nonmyeloablative bone marrow transplants, and mixed chimerism was transient. This material consisted of CD8+ T cells from blood (PBMCs), taken 12 months after the transplant. All receptors derive from a human patient who received a combined kidney and bone marrow transplant. Some T cells may trace back to the graft donor.

The chain couples TRBV7-3 to TRBJ2-1; TRBD1 might be the D (5 bases). The CDR3 runs 15 residues. Germline V gene sequence: CDR1 SGHTA, CDR2 FQGTGA. V was trimmed by 5 bases and J by 0 bases, leaving 11 bases between them. The CDR3 here is CASSPQGSSYNEQFF. The CDR3 region has the DNA TGTGCCAGCAGCCCCCAGGGTAGCTCCTACAATGAGCAGTTCTTC.

This sequence joins TRBV10-3 and TRBJ2-1, with a weak D call TRBD2 (5 bases). Trimming took off 3 bases at V and 4 bases at J, with 16 bases between the two ends. The CDR3 length is 16 residues. CDR1 and CDR2 (germline): ENHRY, SYGVKD. The CDR3 region has the DNA TGTGCCATCAGTGACCCGGAGGCGAGCGCGTACAATGAGCAGTTCTTC. Translating it yields CAISDPEASAYNEQFF.

The chain employs TRBV9 and TRBJ1-4; TRBD1 is a possible D gene (6 bases). With 0 bases removed from V and 8 bases from J, the gap between germline ends came to 14 bases. The CDR3 runs 15 residues. The germline V gene has CDR1 SGDLS and CDR2 YYNGEE. In nucleotides, the CDR3 is TGTGCCAGCAGCGTAGGTGGGGGGGGGCAAGAAAAACTGTTTTTT. Encoded protein: CASSVGGGGQEKLFF.

V and J are TRBV30 and TRBJ1-4, with D possibly TRBD1 on 6 matching bases. This CDR3 spans 16 amino acids. Trimming removed 7 bases from V and 0 bases from J, with 18 bases in between. The germline CDR1 and CDR2 sequences are GTSNPN and SVGIG (reference sequence). The CDR3 sequence is CAFLDYRETTNEKLFF. The CDR3 DNA sequence: TGTGCCTTTCTAGATTACAGGGAGACAACTAATGAAAAACTGTTTTTT.

This chain connects TRBV30 to TRBJ1-4, with a possible D match to TRBD1 (5 bases). Per the germline V gene, CDR1 is GTSNPN and CDR2 is SVGIG (reference sequence). The CDR3 sequence is 14 residues long. The V end lost 4 bases, the J end lost 0 bases, and 9 bases lay between the germline ends. DNA of the CDR3: TGTGCCTGGACAGGGTTTTCAACTAATGAAAAACTGTTTTTT. This codes for CAWTGFSTNEKLFF.

Written as DNA, the CDR3 is TGTGCCAGCTCACCAAGGACTAGCGGGGGCCGGGGAAAGACCCAGTACTTC. Its translation is CASSPRTSGGRGKTQYF. The rearrangement uses TRBV18 and TRBJ2-5, with 13 nucleotides matching TRBD2. The V and J ends lost 2 bases and 6 bases, in that order; junction bases with no gene match: 9. There are 17 residues in the CDR3. Germline CDR1 KGHSH, CDR2 LQKENI. Variable domain in full (rest from reference TRBV18 and TRBJ2-5): NAGVMQNPRHLVRRRGQEARLRCSPMKGHSHVYWYRQLPEEGLKFMVYLQKENIIDESGMPKERFSAEFPKEGPSILRIQQVVRGDSAAYFCASSPRTSGGRGKTQYFGPGTRLLVL.

The genes are TRBV13 and TRBJ1-1; D ambiguous. The V end lost 4 bases, the J end lost 4 bases, and 13 bases lay between the germline ends. Germline values: CDR1 PRHDT, CDR2 FYEKMQ (reference sequence). This CDR3 comprises 14 residues. CDR3 region: CASSSEGRGTEAFF. CDR3 DNA: TGTGCCAGCAGCTCAGAGGGTAGAGGCACTGAAGCTTTCTTT.

CDR3 in amino acids: CASSQTSGGADTQYF. In nucleotides, the CDR3 is TGTGCCAGCAGTCAGACTAGCGGGGGGGCCGATACGCAGTATTTT. This chain joins TRBV6-1 and TRBJ2-3, with 14 positions matching TRBD2. Germline CDR1 and CDR2: MNHNS and SASEGT. V shed 5 bases and J 6 bases; nucleotides not matched to a gene: 4. This CDR3 is 15 amino acids long.

J is TRBJ1-2 and V is TRBV29-1; 7 bases fit TRBD1. V dropped 6 bases and J dropped 4; count of bases not matched to a gene: 11. There are 14 residues in the CDR3. Germline lookup yields CDR1 SQVTM and CDR2 ANQGSEA. The CDR3 sequence is CSVEHWDRSYGYTF. The CDR3 bases are TGCAGCGTGGAACACTGGGACAGATCCTATGGCTACACCTTC.

The chain combines TRBV4-1 with TRBJ1-1; a possible D gene is TRBD1 (5 bases). V was cut by 1 base and J by 0 bases, with 24 bases left in between. CDR3 length equals 20 residues. Germline-derived CDR1 and CDR2 are MGHRA and YSYEKL. The CDR3 spells CASSQAAHLGGATMNTEAFF. The CDR3 DNA reads TGCGCCAGCAGCCAAGCAGCTCATCTCGGGGGAGCAACCATGAACACTGAAGCTTTCTTT.

The CDR3 coding sequence is TGCAGCGTTGAAGATCGCAGGAACACTGAAGCTTTCTTT. Translation: CSVEDRRNTEAFF. This chain connects TRBV29-1 to TRBJ1-1; unclear D gene. Germline CDR1 and CDR2: SQVTM and ANQGSEA. The CDR3 has 13 residues. The V gene lost 0 bases and the J gene lost 1 base, with 6 bases spanning the gap.

The rearrangement uses TRBV13 and TRBJ2-7, with D tentatively TRBD2 (6 bases). Per the germline V gene, CDR1 is PRHDT and CDR2 is FYEKMQ (reference sequence). The CDR3 runs to 13 residues. Between the trimmed V and J ends, which lost 8 bases and 0 bases, there was a span of 11 bases. This CDR3 is CASSDGSSYEQYF. CDR3 sequence (DNA): TGTGCCAGCTCGGACGGGAGCTCCTACGAGCAGTACTTC.

This rearrangement joins TRBV11-3 to TRBJ2-7; D gene unclear. CDR1 SGHNT and CDR2 YENEEA come from the germline V gene. This CDR3 spans 14 amino acids. The V and J ends lost 0 bases and 5 bases respectively, with 11 bases between them. Here the CDR3 DNA reads TGTGCCAGCAGCTTAGATTTTGTCAAGCACGAGCAGTACTTC. Amino acid sequence: CASSLDFVKHEQYF.

The chain recombines TRBV7-9 with TRBJ2-5; the D gene is possibly TRBD2 (7 bases). Between the trimmed V and J ends, which lost 3 bases and 3 bases, there was a span of 17 bases. Germline-derived CDR1 and CDR2 are SEHNR and FQNEAQ (reference sequence). The CDR3 has 16 residues. The CDR3 region has the DNA TGTGCCAGCAGCTTCGGAAGGGGGGGCCCCGAAGAGACCCAGTACTTC. It translates to CASSFGRGGPEETQYF.

This chain connects TRBV5-1 to TRBJ2-2; no reliable D call. V was trimmed by 2 bases and J by 7 bases, leaving 9 bases between them. CDR1 SGHRS and CDR2 YFSETQ come from the germline V gene. The CDR3 totals 13 residues. In DNA, the CDR3 is TGCGCCAGCAGCTTAGACACGGACGGGGAGCTGTTTTTT. It yields the protein CASSLDTDGELFF.

This chain uses TRBV6-5 with TRBJ2-7, with 7 nucleotides matching TRBD1. The CDR3 sequence is 14 residues long. V gave up 1 base and J gave up 3 bases; unmatched junction bases: 3. Looked up from germline, CDR1 is MNHEY and CDR2 is SVGAGI. The CDR3, as DNA: TGTGCCAGCAGTTACTTCAACAGGGGCTACGAGCAGTACTTC. It encodes CASSYFNRGYEQYF.

The V call is TRBV28, the J call TRBJ2-5; D gene ambiguous. Per the germline V gene, CDR1 is MDHEN and CDR2 is SYDVKM. Trimming shortened V by 4 bases and J by 4 bases, and 4 bases separated the two germline ends. CDR3 length: 11 residues. CDR3 loop: CASSSGETQYF. DNA of the CDR3: TGTGCCAGCAGTTCGGGAGAGACCCAGTACTTC.

This clone was found a few times. V gene TRBV30 combines with J gene TRBJ1-1, with TRBD1 as a possible D gene (5 bases). Germline V CDR1 and CDR2: GTSNPN, SVGIG (reference sequence). Trimming took 1 base from V and 0 from J, leaving 12 bases between them. CDR3 length equals 15 residues. The CDR3 bases are TGTGCCTGGAGTGCCCAGGGTCTGGTGAACACTGAAGCTTTCTTT. Its protein product is CAWSAQGLVNTEAFF.

Here the CDR3 reads CAWSGLAGGDTQYF. CDR3 DNA sequence: TGTGCCTGGAGTGGGCTAGCGGGGGGAGATACGCAGTATTTT. V usage is TRBV30 and J usage is TRBJ2-3, with 11 bases that match TRBD2. CDR3 length equals 14 residues. V gave up 1 base and J gave up 5 bases; unmatched junction bases: 2. Looked up from germline, CDR1 is GTSNPN and CDR2 is SVGIG (reference sequence). The entire variable domain, with the rest obtained from reference TRBV30 and TRBJ2-3, is as follows: SQTIHQWPATLVQPVGSPLSLECTVEGTSNPNLYWYRQAAGRGLQLLFYSVGIGQISSEVPQNLSASRPQDRQFILSSKKLLLSDSGFYLCAWSGLAGGDTQYFGPGTRLTVL.

CDR3 DNA sequence: TGCAGCCTCAACTTTAATGGTGCCTACAATGAGCAGTTCTTC. It codes for CSLNFNGAYNEQFF. The genes are TRBV29-1 and TRBJ2-1; unclear D gene. The germline V and J ends were trimmed by 8 bases and 2 bases, with 16 bases remaining between them. The CDR3 has 14 amino acids. In germline, CDR1 is SQVTM, CDR2 ANQGSEA.